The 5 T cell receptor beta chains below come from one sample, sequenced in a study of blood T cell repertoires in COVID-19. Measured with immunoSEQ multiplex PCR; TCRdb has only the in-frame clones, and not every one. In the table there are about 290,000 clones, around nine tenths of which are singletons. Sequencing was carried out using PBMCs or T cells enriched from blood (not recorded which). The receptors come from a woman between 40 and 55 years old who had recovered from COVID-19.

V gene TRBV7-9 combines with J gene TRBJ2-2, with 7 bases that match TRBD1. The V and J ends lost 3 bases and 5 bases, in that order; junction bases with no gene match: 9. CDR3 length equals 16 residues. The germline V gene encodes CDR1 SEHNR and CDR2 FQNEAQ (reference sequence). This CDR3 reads CASSFRSGTATGELFF. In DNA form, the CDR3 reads TGTGCCAGCAGCTTTCGCTCCGGGACAGCTACCGGGGAGCTGTTTTTT.

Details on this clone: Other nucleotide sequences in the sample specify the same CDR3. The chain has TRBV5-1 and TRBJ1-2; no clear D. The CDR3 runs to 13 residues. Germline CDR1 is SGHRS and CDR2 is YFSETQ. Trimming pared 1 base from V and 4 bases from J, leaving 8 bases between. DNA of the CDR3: TGCGCCAGCAGCTTGCCGGGTTCCTATGGCTACACCTTC. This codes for CASSLPGSYGYTF. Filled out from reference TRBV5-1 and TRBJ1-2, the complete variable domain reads KAGVTQTPRYLIKTRGQQVTLSCSPISGHRSVSWYQQTPGQGLQFLFEYFSETQRNKGNFPGRFSGRQFSNSRSEMNVSTLELGDSALYLCASSLPGSYGYTFGSGTRLTVV.

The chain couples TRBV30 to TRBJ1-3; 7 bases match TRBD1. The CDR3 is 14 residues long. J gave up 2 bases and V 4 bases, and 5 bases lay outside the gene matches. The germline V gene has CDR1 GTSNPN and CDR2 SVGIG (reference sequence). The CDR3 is CAWTRGEPGNTIYF. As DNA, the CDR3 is TGTGCCTGGACCAGGGGGGAGCCTGGAAACACCATATATTTT.

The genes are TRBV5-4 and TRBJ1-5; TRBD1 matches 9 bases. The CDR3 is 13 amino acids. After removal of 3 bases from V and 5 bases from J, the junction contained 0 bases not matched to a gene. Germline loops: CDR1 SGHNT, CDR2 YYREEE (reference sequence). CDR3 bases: TGTGCCAGCAGCTGGGACAGGGATCAGCCCCAGCATTTT. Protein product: CASSWDRDQPQHF.

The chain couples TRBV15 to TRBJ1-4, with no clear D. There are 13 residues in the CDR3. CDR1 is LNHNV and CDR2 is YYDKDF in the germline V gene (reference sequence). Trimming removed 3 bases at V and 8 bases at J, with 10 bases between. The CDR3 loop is CATSRAPGEKLFF. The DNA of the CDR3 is TGTGCCACCAGCAGGGCGCCGGGAGAAAAACTGTTTTTT.